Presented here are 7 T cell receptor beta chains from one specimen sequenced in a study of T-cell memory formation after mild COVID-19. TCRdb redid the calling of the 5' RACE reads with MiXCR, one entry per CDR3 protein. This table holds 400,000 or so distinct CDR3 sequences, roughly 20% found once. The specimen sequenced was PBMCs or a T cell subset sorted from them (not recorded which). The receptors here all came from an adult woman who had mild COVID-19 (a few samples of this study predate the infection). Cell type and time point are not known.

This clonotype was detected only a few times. This CDR3 reads CASRPEFFSNQPQHF. Here the CDR3 DNA reads TGTGCCAGCAGGCCGGAGTTTTTTAGCAATCAGCCCCAGCATTTT. The gene calls are TRBV6-5 and TRBJ1-5; D remains unclear. Trimming removed 6 bases from V and 0 bases from J, with 12 bases in between. There are 15 residues in the CDR3. Germline-derived CDR1 and CDR2 are MNHEY and SVGAGI.

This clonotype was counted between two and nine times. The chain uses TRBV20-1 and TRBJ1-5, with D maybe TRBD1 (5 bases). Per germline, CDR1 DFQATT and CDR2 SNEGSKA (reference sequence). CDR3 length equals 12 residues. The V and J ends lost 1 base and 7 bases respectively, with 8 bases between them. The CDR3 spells CSARGEGQPQHF. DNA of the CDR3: TGCAGTGCTAGAGGAGAGGGGCAGCCCCAGCATTTT.

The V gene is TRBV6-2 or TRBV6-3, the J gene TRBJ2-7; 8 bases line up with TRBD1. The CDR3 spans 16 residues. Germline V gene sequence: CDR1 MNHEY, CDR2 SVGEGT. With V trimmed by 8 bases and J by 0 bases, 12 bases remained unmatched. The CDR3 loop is CASSYPRQGPSYEQYF. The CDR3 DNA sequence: TGTGCCAGCTCTTATCCTCGACAGGGGCCCTCCTACGAGCAGTACTTC.

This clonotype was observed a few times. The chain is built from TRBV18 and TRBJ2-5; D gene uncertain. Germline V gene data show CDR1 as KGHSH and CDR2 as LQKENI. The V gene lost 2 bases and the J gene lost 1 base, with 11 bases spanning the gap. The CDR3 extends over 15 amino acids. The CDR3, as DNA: TGTGCCAGCTCACCATACCGAGGTAGCCAAGAGACCCAGTACTTC. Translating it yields CASSPYRGSQETQYF.

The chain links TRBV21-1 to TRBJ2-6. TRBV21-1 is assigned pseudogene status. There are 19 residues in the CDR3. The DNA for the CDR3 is TGTGCCAGCAGCAAAGAGGTGGCTGGGAATCGGTCTGGGGCCAACGTCCTGACTTTC. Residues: CASSKEVAGNRSGANVLTF.

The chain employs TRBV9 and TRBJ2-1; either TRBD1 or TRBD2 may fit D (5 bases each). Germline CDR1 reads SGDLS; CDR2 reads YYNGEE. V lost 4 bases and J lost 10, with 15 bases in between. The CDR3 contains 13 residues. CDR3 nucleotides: TGTGCCAGCAGCCCCGTCCGGTGGGACGAGCAGTTCTTC. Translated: CASSPVRWDEQFF.

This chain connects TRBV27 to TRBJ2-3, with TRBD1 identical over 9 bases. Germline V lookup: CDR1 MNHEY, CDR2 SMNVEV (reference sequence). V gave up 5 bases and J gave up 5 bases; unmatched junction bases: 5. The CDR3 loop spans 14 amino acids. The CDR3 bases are TGTGCCAGCAGTACAGGGGGCGCGGGAGATACGCAGTATTTT. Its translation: CASSTGGAGDTQYF.